These 23 T cell receptor beta chains share one sample of origin, sequenced in a study of shared clonotypes between healthy human individuals. Method: immunoSEQ multiplex PCR; TCRdb's copy keeps in-frame clones and lacks some. The repertoire holds fewer than 650,000 clones, with about 79% as singletons. What was sequenced was PBMCs. These TCRs come from a woman between 40 and 55 years old in good health. Some clones in this sample may be carry-over from other donors' samples.

A word on this clone: This likely came from a read error, as a far larger clone is one base away. This chain connects TRBV30 to TRBJ2-5, with D tentatively TRBD1 (5 bases). In germline, CDR1 is GTSNPN, CDR2 SVGIG (reference sequence). The CDR3 runs 15 residues. CDR3 nucleotide sequence: TGTGCCTGGTGTGTACTCGGACACGGCCAAGAGACCCAGTACTTC. As protein: CAWCVLGHGQETQYF. Full variable domain (outside the CDR3, taken from reference TRBV30 and TRBJ2-5): SQTIHQWPATLVQPVGSPLSLECTVEGTSNPNLYWYRQAAGRGLQLLFYSVGIGQISSEVPQNLSASRPQDRQFILSSKKLLLSDSGFYLCAWCVLGHGQETQYFGPGTRLLVL.

The chain uses TRBV7-9 and TRBJ1-3, with D maybe TRBD1 (5 bases). This CDR3 is 16 amino acids long. CDR1 is SEHNR and CDR2 is FQNEAQ in the germline V gene (reference sequence). The V end lost 5 bases, the J end lost 0 bases, and 14 bases lay between the germline ends. CDR3 region: CASSAGTADSGNTIYF. CDR3 in DNA: TGTGCCAGCAGCGCCGGGACCGCCGACTCTGGAAACACCATATATTTT.

J is TRBJ2-3 and V is TRBV7-2, with a weak D call TRBD1 (5 bases). The assigned J gene may be wrong: the sequence end matches TRBJ1-5 better. The CDR3 covers 15 residues. Germline-derived CDR1 and CDR2 are SGHTA and FQGNSA. DNA for the CDR3: TGTGCCAGCAGCCGCAGGGTTTATGGCACAGATACGCAGCATTTT. Translated: CASSRRVYGTDTQHF.

The chain combines TRBV4-1 with TRBJ2-5; 11 nucleotides align to TRBD2. J lost 3 bases, V lost 4 bases, and 1 base had no gene match. CDR3 size: 14 residues. The V gene's germline CDR1 is MGHRA and CDR2 YSYEKL. The CDR3 coding sequence is TGCGCCAGCAGCCGGGGACTAGCGGAAGAGACCCAGTACTTC. As protein: CASSRGLAEETQYF.

This clone was seen once. The J gene is TRBJ2-3, the V gene TRBV5-1; 8 nucleotides align to TRBD2. Germline V gives CDR1 SGHRS, CDR2 YFSETQ. The CDR3 has 14 residues. The V segment lost 7 bases and the J segment 3 bases; nucleotides outside the gene matches: 7. The CDR3 loop reads CASGAGGRTDTQYF. Written as DNA, the CDR3 is TGCGCCAGCGGGGCGGGGGGCCGGACAGATACGCAGTATTTT.

This clone was recorded only once. The chain links TRBV10-3 to TRBJ2-6, with TRBD1 matching 9 bases. Germline loops: CDR1 ENHRY, CDR2 SYGVKD. Losses at the gene ends were 4 bases for V and 0 bases for J; bases not matched to a gene: 4. This CDR3 region has 17 residues. The CDR3 DNA is TGTGCCATCAGTGGCGACAGGGGGAACTCTGGGGCCAACGTCCTGACTTTC. Translated: CAISGDRGNSGANVLTF.

This clone was detected once. The chain carries TRBV30 and TRBJ1-5, with D tentatively TRBD1 (6 bases). The CDR3 spans 14 residues. Germline CDR1 and CDR2: GTSNPN and SVGIG (reference sequence). Trimming left V 3 bases short and J 5 bases short, with 14 bases between. The CDR3 spells CAWSKGGADQPQHF. The CDR3 region has the DNA TGTGCCTGGAGCAAGGGGGGTGCGGATCAGCCCCAGCATTTT.

J is TRBJ2-5 and V is TRBV27; either TRBD1 or TRBD2 may fit D (5 bases each). The CDR3 spans 13 residues. The V and J ends lost 3 bases and 5 bases respectively, with 10 bases between them. Germline V gene sequence: CDR1 MNHEY, CDR2 SMNVEV (reference sequence). The CDR3 loop is CASSLMGVETQYF. In nucleotides, the CDR3 is TGTGCCAGCAGTTTGATGGGGGTCGAGACCCAGTACTTC.

The rearrangement uses TRBV18 and TRBJ2-7, with D possibly TRBD2 on 6 matching bases. Germline V CDR1 and CDR2: KGHSH, LQKENI. The CDR3 is made up of 16 amino acids. V was trimmed by 2 bases and J by 0 bases, leaving 14 bases between them. CDR3 DNA sequence: TGTGCCAGCTCACCAAATGAGCGGGCGAGCTCCTACGAGCAGTACTTC. Protein sequence: CASSPNERASSYEQYF.

V is TRBV6-1 and J is TRBJ2-7; possibly TRBD1 for D (5 bases). The germline gives CDR1 MNHNS, CDR2 SASEGT. The CDR3 runs to 15 residues. The ends were cut back, 3 bases at V and 1 base at J, with 13 bases in the middle. The CDR3 loop reads CASSEAAGQSYEQYF. CDR3 nucleotides: TGTGCCAGCAGTGAGGCGGCAGGGCAATCCTACGAGCAGTACTTC.

The gene calls are TRBV5-1 and TRBJ1-2, with D tentatively TRBD1 (5 bases). Trimming removed 3 bases from V and 9 bases from J, with 18 bases in between. Germline CDR1 reads SGHRS; CDR2 reads YFSETQ. This CDR3 region has 14 residues. The CDR3 reads CASSYLGVKGSYTF. The CDR3 nucleotides are TGCGCCAGCAGCTACTTGGGAGTAAAGGGGAGCTACACCTTC.

The chain recombines TRBV4-2 with TRBJ1-3, with 9 nucleotides matching TRBD1. Germline-derived CDR1 and CDR2 are LGHNA and YNFKEQ. V was clipped by 4 bases and J by 0 bases; unmatched bases: 10. CDR3 size: 18 residues. The CDR3: CASSPATGTGTSGNTIYF. In DNA form, the CDR3 reads TGTGCCAGCAGCCCGGCCACCGGGACAGGGACCTCTGGAAACACCATATATTTT.

This clone was seen once. Other DNA sequences in the same sample also yield this CDR3. The chain carries TRBV28 and TRBJ2-7, with no clear D. Germline V gives CDR1 MDHEN, CDR2 SYDVKM. CDR3 length equals 13 residues. V was clipped by 1 base and J by 4 bases, with 8 bases between them. The CDR3 loop reads CASSLSGLYEQYF. DNA of the CDR3: TGTGCCAGCAGTTTATCGGGTCTTTACGAGCAGTACTTC.

This rearrangement joins TRBV6-5 to TRBJ2-5; maybe TRBD2 (5 bases). The end of the DNA aligns better with TRBJ2-7, so the J call may be wrong. This CDR3 contains 14 residues. Germline V CDR1 and CDR2: MNHEY, SVGAGI. In DNA, the CDR3 is TGTGCCAGCAGTTACTCGAGGCGGGCCTACGAGCAGTACTTC. Its protein product is CASSYSRRAYEQYF.

The CDR3 sequence is CASSSSGTSGRGAQYF. In nucleotides, the CDR3 is TGTGCCAGCAGTTCCTCCGGGACTAGCGGGAGAGGGGCGCAGTATTTT. The chain carries TRBV28 and TRBJ2-3; TRBD2 matches at 14 bases. Germline V gives CDR1 MDHEN, CDR2 SYDVKM. V was pared by 4 bases and J by 10 bases, with 10 bases of the junction left unmatched. This CDR3 contains 16 residues.

This CDR3 reads CASSQARDRGTGEQFF. The CDR3 region has the DNA TGTGCCAGCAGCCAGGCCCGGGACAGGGGAACGGGCGAGCAGTTCTTC. The chain joins TRBV5-4 to TRBJ2-1; 10 nucleotides align to TRBD1. Germline CDR1 reads SGHNT; CDR2 reads YYREEE (reference sequence). The V and J ends lost 4 bases and 10 bases, in that order; junction bases with no gene match: 14. The CDR3 contains 16 residues.

This clone was observed a single time. V and J are TRBV29-1 and TRBJ2-3, with 9 bases that match TRBD2. Losses at the gene ends were 4 bases for V and 6 bases for J; bases not matched to a gene: 11. There are 15 residues in the CDR3. Germline V gives CDR1 SQVTM, CDR2 ANQGSEA. For the CDR3, the DNA is TGCAGCGTTGGAAGGACTAGCGTGTCGTCTGATACGCAGTATTTT. Encoded protein: CSVGRTSVSSDTQYF.

As regards this clone: Since a far larger clone is one base different, this is likely a read error. This chain links TRBV9 with TRBJ2-1; D gene ambiguous. CDR1 is SGDLS, CDR2 YYNGEE, per germline. The CDR3 spans 16 residues. In DNA form, the CDR3 reads TGTGCCAGCAGCGGTCGACGACCGGGCTCCTACAATGAGCAGCTCTTC. Amino acid sequence: CASSGRRPGSYNEQLF.

The chain combines TRBV27 with TRBJ2-7; D uncertain. Germline lookup yields CDR1 MNHEY and CDR2 SMNVEV (reference sequence). V shed 2 bases and J shed 6 bases, with 11 bases lying between them. The length of the CDR3 is 13 residues. The CDR3 DNA reads as TGTGCCAGCAGTTTAGTGGGCCACGGCGAGCAGTACTTC. Its protein product is CASSLVGHGEQYF.

The chain combines TRBV29-1 with TRBJ2-3; D not resolved. This CDR3 is built from 14 residues. Looked up from germline, CDR1 is SQVTM and CDR2 is ANQGSEA. V was clipped by 4 bases and J by 1 base, with 12 bases between them. CDR3 sequence (DNA): TGCAGCGTTGTCACTGGAAGCGGCACAGATACGCAGTATTTT. This translates into CSVVTGSGTDTQYF.

This clone was seen a handful of times. The CDR3 DNA is TGTGCCTATCCGGGACAGGGGGACCTTGACGAGCAGTACTTC. Protein sequence: CAYPGQGDLDEQYF. The V call is TRBV14, the J call TRBJ2-7, with 11 nucleotides matching TRBD1. CDR3 length: 14 residues. The trim removed 11 bases at V and 5 bases at J, leaving 11 bases unmatched. Germline V gene lookup returns CDR1 SGHDN and CDR2 FVKESK.

This chain joins TRBV2 and TRBJ2-4; the D gene is possibly TRBD1 (5 bases). Trimming shortened V by 6 bases and J by 0 bases, and 12 bases separated the two germline ends. CDR3 length: 15 amino acids. Germline CDR1 and CDR2: SNHLY and FYNNEI. CDR3 DNA sequence: TGTGCCAGCAGAGGCAGGGCTGAAGCCAAAAACATTCAGTACTTC. Protein product: CASRGRAEAKNIQYF.

CDR3 in DNA: TGTGCCAGCAGCCTACGGGCTAGCGGAACAGATACGCAGTATTTT. Residues: CASSLRASGTDTQYF. V and J are TRBV4-2 and TRBJ2-3; 7 bases are shared with TRBD2. CDR1 is LGHNA, CDR2 YNFKEQ, per germline. Trimming at V came to 4 bases and at J to 3 bases, leaving 7 bases not matched to a gene. The CDR3 is 15 residues long.